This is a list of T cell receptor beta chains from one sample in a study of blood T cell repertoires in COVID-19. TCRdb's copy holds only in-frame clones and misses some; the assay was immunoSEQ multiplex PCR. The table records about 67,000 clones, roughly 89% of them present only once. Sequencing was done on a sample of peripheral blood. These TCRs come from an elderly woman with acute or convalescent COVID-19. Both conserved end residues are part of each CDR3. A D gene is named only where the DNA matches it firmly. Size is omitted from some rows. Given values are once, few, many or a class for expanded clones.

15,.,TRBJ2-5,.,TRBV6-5,CASSPTGSLIETQYF,TGTGCCAGCAGTCCTACAGGGAGCTTGATCGAGACCCAGTACTTC
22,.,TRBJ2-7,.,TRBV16,CASSQPIDRLSPGWSQTYEQYF,TGTGCCAGCAGCCAACCAATAGACAGGTTATCACCTGGATGGTCCCAAACCTACGAGCAGTACTTC
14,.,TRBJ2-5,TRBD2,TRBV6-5,CASTGLAGVETQYF,TGTGCCAGCACAGGACTTGCGGGAGTGGAGACCCAGTACTTC
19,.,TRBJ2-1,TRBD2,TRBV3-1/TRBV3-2,CASSQVTPGLAGPDNEQFF,TGTGCCAGCAGCCAAGTCACCCCGGGACTAGCGGGGCCTGACAATGAGCAGTTCTTC
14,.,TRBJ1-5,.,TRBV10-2,CASSESGADQPQHF,TGCGCCAGCAGTGAGTCGGGGGCCGATCAGCCCCAGCATTTT
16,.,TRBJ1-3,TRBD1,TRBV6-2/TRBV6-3,CASSTRDSIGRNTIYF,TGTGCCAGCAGCACTCGGGACAGCATCGGGAGAAACACCATATATTTT
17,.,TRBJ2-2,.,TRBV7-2,CASSLAVEFANTGELFF,TGTGCCAGCAGCTTAGCGGTCGAGTTCGCGAACACCGGGGAGCTGTTTTTT
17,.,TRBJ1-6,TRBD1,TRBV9,CASSVGDRGRVNSPLHF,TGTGCCAGCAGCGTAGGTGACAGGGGGCGGGTGAATTCACCCCTCCACTTT
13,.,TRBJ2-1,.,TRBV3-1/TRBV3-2,CASSNLGEPLDLF,TGTGCCAGCAGTAACCTAGGTGAGCCCCTCGATCTCTTC
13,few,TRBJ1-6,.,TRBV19,CASSLGQFSPLHF,TGTGCCAGTAGTCTCGGACAGTTTTCACCCCTCCACTTT
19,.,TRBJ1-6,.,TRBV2,CASSERSGPDRYRNSPLHF,TGTGCCAGCAGTGAGCGGTCGGGCCCTGACAGATATCGTAATTCACCCCTCCACTTT
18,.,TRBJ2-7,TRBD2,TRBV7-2,CASSFSGASGRGAYEQYF,TGTGCCAGCAGCTTCTCCGGGGCTAGCGGGAGGGGTGCCTACGAGCAGTACTTC
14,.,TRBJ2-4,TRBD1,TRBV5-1,CASSVGQGVGIQYF,TGCGCCAGCAGCGTGGGACAGGGAGTAGGCATTCAGTACTTC
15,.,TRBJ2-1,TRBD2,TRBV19,CASSISSGNRGEQFF,TGTGCCAGTAGTATTTCTAGCGGGAACAGGGGTGAGCAGTTCTTC
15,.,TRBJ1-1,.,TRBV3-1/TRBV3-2,CASSQYQLGPPEAFF,TGTGCCAGCAGTCAGTACCAGTTGGGGCCTCCGGAAGCTTTCTTT
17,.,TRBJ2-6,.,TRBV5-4,CASSLGQGRSGANVLTF,TGTGCCAGCAGCTTGGGGCAGGGAAGGTCTGGGGCCAACGTCCTGACTTTC
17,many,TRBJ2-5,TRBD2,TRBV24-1,CATSDFIGLAGQETQYF,TGTGCCACCAGTGATTTTATCGGGCTAGCGGGGCAAGAGACCCAGTACTTC
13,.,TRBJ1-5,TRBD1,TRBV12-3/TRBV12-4,CASRQGARQPQHF,TGTGCCAGCAGGCAGGGGGCACGGCAGCCCCAGCATTTT
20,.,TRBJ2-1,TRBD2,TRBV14,CASSQGGRLAGALSYNEQFF,TGTGCCAGCAGCCAAGGCGGAAGGCTAGCGGGAGCGCTCTCCTACAATGAGCAGTTCTTC
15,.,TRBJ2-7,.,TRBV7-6,CASSPQAGSSYEQYF,TGTGCCAGCAGCCCACAAGCGGGCAGCTCCTACGAGCAGTACTTC
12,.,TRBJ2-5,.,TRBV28,CASSLPGETQYF,TGTGCCAGCAGTCTCCCGGGGGAGACCCAGTACTTC
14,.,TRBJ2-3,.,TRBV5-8,CASSLLTRADTQYF,TGTGCCAGCAGCTTGCTCACGAGAGCAGATACGCAGTATTTT
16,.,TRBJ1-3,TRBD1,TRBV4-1,CASSQEGQISGNTIYF,TGCGCCAGCAGCCAAGAGGGACAGATCTCTGGAAACACCATATATTTT
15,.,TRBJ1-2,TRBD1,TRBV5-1,CASSPMTGGARGYTF,TGCGCCAGCAGCCCGATGACAGGGGGCGCACGGGGCTACACCTTC
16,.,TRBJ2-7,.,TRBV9,CASSLGSTGGAYEQYF,TGTGCCAGCAGCTTAGGAAGCACAGGGGGGGCCTACGAGCAGTACTTC
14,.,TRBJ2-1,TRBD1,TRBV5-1,CASSWDRGSNEQFF,TGCGCCAGCAGCTGGGACAGGGGGAGCAATGAGCAGTTCTTC
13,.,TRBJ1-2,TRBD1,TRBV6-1,CASSPGTGSGYTF,TGTGCCAGCAGTCCCGGGACAGGGTCCGGCTACACCTTC
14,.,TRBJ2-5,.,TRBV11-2,CASSLEWGRETQYF,TGTGCCAGCAGCTTAGAATGGGGGAGGGAGACCCAGTACTTC
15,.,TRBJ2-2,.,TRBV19,CASKPRLTSTGELFF,TGTGCCAGTAAGCCCCGACTAACTTCCACCGGGGAGCTGTTTTTT
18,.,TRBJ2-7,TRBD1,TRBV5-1,CASSPTGGSLPVGYEQYF,TGCGCCAGCAGCCCGACAGGGGGCTCTCTCCCCGTAGGATACGAGCAGTACTTC
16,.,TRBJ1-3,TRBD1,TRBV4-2,CASSLTGTGLGNTIYF,TGTGCCAGCAGCCTAACTGGGACAGGGCTTGGAAACACCATATATTTT
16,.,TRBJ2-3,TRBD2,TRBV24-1,CATSKSSGTYTDTQYF,TGTGCCACCAGTAAGTCTAGCGGGACTTACACAGATACGCAGTATTTT
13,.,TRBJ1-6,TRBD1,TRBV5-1,CASADRDNSPLHF,TGCGCCAGCGCGGACAGGGACAATTCACCCCTCCACTTT
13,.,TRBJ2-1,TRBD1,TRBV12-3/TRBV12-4,CASSLQGYNEQFF,TGTGCCAGCAGTCTACAGGGGTACAATGAGCAGTTCTTC
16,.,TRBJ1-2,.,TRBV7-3,CASSLSQIISPTGYTF,TGTGCCAGCAGCTTATCTCAAATCATATCCCCTACTGGCTACACCTTC
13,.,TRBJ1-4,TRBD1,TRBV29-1,CSVRTGNNEKLFF,TGCAGCGTTCGGACAGGGAATAATGAAAAACTGTTTTTT
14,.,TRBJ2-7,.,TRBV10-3,CAIARTESSYEQYF,TGTGCCATCGCACGGACAGAGAGCTCCTACGAGCAGTACTTC
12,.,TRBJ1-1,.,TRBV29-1,CSVEVGQPEAFF,TGCAGCGTTGAAGTTGGACAGCCGGAAGCTTTCTTT
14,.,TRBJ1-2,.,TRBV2,CASSVDRWDYGYTF,TGTGCCAGCAGTGTGGACAGATGGGATTATGGCTACACCTTC
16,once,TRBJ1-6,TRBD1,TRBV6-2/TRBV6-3,CASSTQTGVGNSPLHF,TGTGCCAGCAGTACCCAGACAGGGGTAGGAAATTCACCCCTCCACTTT
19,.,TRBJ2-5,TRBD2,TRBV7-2,CASSFSPGASGRAQETQYF,TGTGCCAGCAGCTTTTCCCCAGGGGCTAGCGGGAGGGCCCAGGAGACCCAGTACTTC